This entry lists 26 T cell receptor beta chains sequenced from one sample in a study of CD8 T cells in Susac syndrome. Random hexamers served to reverse transcribe about 0.5 to 1 ug RNA. TCRdb passed the immunoSEQ multiplex PCR reads through MiXCR, listing each CDR3 protein once. The table has around 160,000 distinct CDR3 sequences, just under 95% seen once. The material sequenced was CD4+ T cells from PBMCs. These receptors were taken from a human donor in good health.

The V call is TRBV4-1, the J call TRBJ1-4, with 7 positions matching TRBD1. V gave up 5 bases and J gave up 4 bases; unmatched junction bases: 7. Germline values: CDR1 MGHRA, CDR2 YSYEKL. The CDR3 consists of 15 residues. CDR3 loop: CASSTPGQRNEKLFF. The CDR3 nucleotides are TGCGCCAGCAGCACTCCGGGACAGCGTAATGAAAAACTGTTTTTT.

The chain employs TRBV6-6 and TRBJ1-2, with a weak D call TRBD1 (5 bases). There are 15 residues in the CDR3. The V gene lost 2 bases and the J gene lost 8 bases, with 18 bases spanning the gap. Germline CDR1 reads MNHNY; CDR2 reads SVGAGI (reference sequence). The CDR3 protein is CASSYNADNLSGYTF. The CDR3 DNA is TGTGCCAGCAGTTACAACGCGGACAATTTGTCGGGCTACACCTTC.

J is TRBJ2-7 and V is TRBV20-1; TRBD1 matches 8 bases. The CDR3 has 12 residues. Germline CDR1 DFQATT, CDR2 SNEGSKA (reference sequence). The CDR3: CRAGTGPYEQYF. The CDR3 DNA follows: TGCAGAGCCGGGACAGGTCCCTACGAGCAGTACTTC.

V usage is TRBV7-2 and J usage is TRBJ2-4; D gene unclear. CDR3 length: 13 amino acids. V was trimmed by 5 bases and J by 5 bases, leaving 10 bases between them. The germline V gene has CDR1 SGHTA and CDR2 FQGNSA. This CDR3 reads CASSVKRQNIQYF. The CDR3, as DNA: TGTGCCAGCAGCGTTAAAAGACAAAACATTCAGTACTTC.

The V and J genes are TRBV3-1 and TRBJ2-3; D gene uncertain. With 5 bases removed from V and 2 bases from J, the gap between germline ends came to 8 bases. Per germline, CDR1 LGHDT and CDR2 YNNKEL (reference sequence). The CDR3 runs to 13 residues. The CDR3: CASSMVNTDTQYF. In DNA form, the CDR3 reads TGTGCCAGCAGCATGGTTAACACAGATACGCAGTATTTT.

The chain links TRBV12-3 or TRBV12-4 to TRBJ2-3, with D possibly being TRBD1 (6 bases). The CDR3 loop spans 15 amino acids. The ends were cut back, 2 bases at V and 3 bases at J, with 12 bases in the middle. In nucleotides, the CDR3 is TGTGCCAGCAGTTTACGACAGGATTCTACAGATACGCAGTATTTT. Its protein product is CASSLRQDSTDTQYF.

The V call is TRBV7-9, the J call TRBJ1-1; no reliable D call. V lost 4 bases and J 1 base, leaving 7 bases between the germline ends. This CDR3 is built from 13 residues. The germline CDR1 and CDR2 sequences are SEHNR and FQNEAQ (reference sequence). In nucleotides, the CDR3 is TGTGCCAGCAGCTACGACCCGAACACTGAAGCTTTCTTT. Its protein product is CASSYDPNTEAFF.

The chain combines TRBV18 with TRBJ2-3; 9 nucleotides line up with TRBD2. Trimming cost V 1 base and J 6 bases; bases outside gene matches: 8. The CDR3 is made up of 16 amino acids. The germline CDR1 and CDR2 sequences are KGHSH and LQKENI. In DNA form, the CDR3 reads TGTGCCAGCTCACCACGAGAAGCGGGGGGAATGGATACGCAGTATTTT. Its translation is CASSPREAGGMDTQYF.

The chain links TRBV2 to TRBJ1-6, with 10 nucleotides matching TRBD1. Per the germline V gene, CDR1 is SNHLY and CDR2 is FYNNEI. The CDR3 is 17 amino acids. The V gene end was trimmed by 1 base and the J gene end by 4 bases; junction bases not matched to a gene: 4. CDR3 amino acids: CASSEVGTGDYNSPLHF. The CDR3 bases are TGTGCCAGCAGTGAAGTCGGGACAGGGGATTATAATTCACCCCTCCACTTT. Full variable domain (missing parts from reference TRBV2 and TRBJ1-6): EPEVTQTPSHQVTQMGQEVILRCVPISNHLYFYWYRQILGQKVEFLVSFYNNEISEKSEIFDDQFSVERPDGSNFTLKIRSTKLEDSAMYFCASSEVGTGDYNSPLHFGNGTRLTVT.

The chain combines TRBV4-2 with TRBJ2-7; no reliable D call. The ends were cut back, 0 bases at V and 5 bases at J, with 14 bases in the middle. CDR3 size: 15 residues. Germline V gene data show CDR1 as LGHNA and CDR2 as YNFKEQ. CDR3 sequence: CASSQDGREWDEQYF. The DNA of the CDR3 is TGTGCCAGCAGCCAAGATGGTAGGGAATGGGACGAGCAGTACTTC.

CDR3 sequence reads: CAHRMGIGQPQHF. CDR3 DNA: TGTGCCCACCGGATGGGTATCGGTCAGCCCCAGCATTTT. This rearrangement joins TRBV6-1 to TRBJ1-5; D is unresolved. The CDR3 is 13 residues long. Trimming took 11 bases from V and 6 from J, leaving 17 bases between them. Germline CDR1 reads MNHNS; CDR2 reads SASEGT.

This chain links TRBV11-2 with TRBJ2-4; perhaps TRBD2 as D (7 bases). The germline gives CDR1 SGHAT, CDR2 FQNNGV. The CDR3 runs to 17 residues. V gave up 5 bases and J gave up 8 bases, with 25 bases separating them. CDR3 coding DNA: TGTGCCAGCAGCCCCTACGGGGGGCCGAGTTCGGCAGACATTCAGTACTTC. Its translation is CASSPYGGPSSADIQYF.

This clonotype was observed a single time. This rearrangement joins TRBV20-1 to TRBJ2-7; unclear D gene. The CDR3 runs to 13 residues. The V gene lost 3 bases and the J gene lost 1 base, with 10 bases spanning the gap. Germline values: CDR1 DFQATT, CDR2 SNEGSKA (reference sequence). CDR3 residues: CSASPTVSYEQYF. CDR3 DNA: TGCAGTGCTAGCCCCACCGTGTCCTACGAGCAGTACTTC.

The chain employs TRBV18 and TRBJ2-3, with TRBD2 identical over 12 bases. V trimming: 0 bases; J trimming: 3 bases; junction bases outside the gene matches: 4. CDR1 and CDR2 (germline): KGHSH, LQKENI. This CDR3 contains 17 residues. CDR3: CASSPPKLAGGTDTQYF. The CDR3 bases are TGTGCCAGCTCACCACCGAAACTAGCGGGGGGAACAGATACGCAGTATTTT.

This clonotype was seen a few times. The CDR3, as DNA: TGTGCCAGCAGTCCCGGACTCCTGAACACTGAAGCTTTCTTT. This gives the protein CASSPGLLNTEAFF. The chain is built from TRBV12-3 or TRBV12-4 and TRBJ1-1, with no clear D. The CDR3 runs to 14 residues. V was pared by 5 bases and J by 0 bases, with 10 bases between.

J is TRBJ1-5 and V is TRBV19; D is uncertain. The CDR3 is 13 amino acids. V dropped 5 bases and J dropped 4 bases, with 9 bases sitting between them. The V gene's germline CDR1 is LNHDA and CDR2 SQIVND (reference sequence). As DNA, the CDR3 is TGTGCCAGTAGTCGACGGAGTAATCAGCCCCAGCATTTT. Protein product: CASSRRSNQPQHF.

The chain carries TRBV20-1 and TRBJ2-1; 10 bases are a match to TRBD2. The CDR3 totals 14 residues. Germline CDR1 reads DFQATT; CDR2 reads SNEGSKA (reference sequence). Trimming at V came to 6 bases and at J to 4 bases, leaving 6 bases not matched to a gene. The CDR3, as DNA: TGCAGTGCGGCGGGACTAGCGAGTTACAATGAGCAGTTCTTC. Translation: CSAAGLASYNEQFF.

V usage is TRBV4-1 and J usage is TRBJ2-5, with D perhaps TRBD2 (7 bases). The CDR3 runs to 16 residues. Trimming took 4 bases from V and 2 from J, leaving 17 bases between them. CDR1 and CDR2 from the germline V gene are MGHRA and YSYEKL. CDR3 nucleotides: TGCGCCAGCAGCCCGAGGGGGGGTTCCCCACAAGAGACCCAGTACTTC. This gives the protein CASSPRGGSPQETQYF.

This chain links TRBV20-1 with TRBJ2-5; D uncertain. The CDR3 length is 12 residues. In germline, CDR1 is DFQATT, CDR2 SNEGSKA (reference sequence). V gave up 5 bases and J gave up 5 bases, with 12 bases separating them. Here the CDR3 reads CSAGANRETQYF. The CDR3 region has the DNA TGCAGTGCTGGCGCAAATAGGGAGACCCAGTACTTC.

V and J are TRBV4-1 and TRBJ1-2; possibly TRBD1 for D (5 bases). This CDR3 spans 14 amino acids. Trimming stripped 1 base from V and 6 bases from J, with 12 bases between. The germline V gene has CDR1 MGHRA and CDR2 YSYEKL. The CDR3 sequence: CASSQVGVKDGYTF. In DNA, the CDR3 is TGCGCCAGCAGCCAAGTGGGGGTCAAGGATGGCTACACCTTC.

This sequence joins TRBV18 and TRBJ1-5; the D is unclear. This CDR3 comprises 14 residues. V lost 3 bases, J lost 3 bases, and 9 bases lay in between. In germline, CDR1 is KGHSH, CDR2 LQKENI. DNA of the CDR3: TGTGCCAGCTCACCCCTGAGGCTCAATCAGCCCCAGCATTTT. Translated: CASSPLRLNQPQHF.

This rearrangement joins TRBV21-1 to TRBJ2-5; the table's D gene call, TRBD1, was not cross checked with the DNA. TRBV21-1 represents a pseudogene. CDR3 length: 15 residues. The CDR3 spells CASSKSHRGVETQYF. In DNA, the CDR3 is TGTGCCAGCAGCAAATCCCACAGGGGCGTGGAGACCCAGTACTTC.

The chain joins TRBV5-1 to TRBJ2-7; 7 nucleotides match TRBD1. With 0 bases clipped from V and 6 bases from J, the junction kept 12 bases outside the gene matches. Germline values: CDR1 SGHRS, CDR2 YFSETQ. This CDR3 region has 16 residues. This chain's CDR3 is CASSLAPSSTGTEQYF. CDR3 bases: TGCGCCAGCAGCTTGGCTCCCTCCTCGACAGGGACCGAGCAGTACTTC.

The CDR3 loop reads CASSWGASGTDTQYF. The CDR3 DNA reads as TGTGCCAGCAGTTGGGGAGCCTCTGGCACAGATACGCAGTATTTT. The rearrangement links TRBV6-5 to TRBJ2-3; a possible D gene is TRBD2 (5 bases). CDR3 size: 15 residues. Germline V gives CDR1 MNHEY, CDR2 SVGAGI. V gave up 4 bases and J gave up 1 base, with 12 bases separating them.

The chain recombines TRBV3-1 with TRBJ1-1, with D perhaps matching TRBD1 (5 bases). Germline CDR1 and CDR2: LGHDT and YNNKEL (reference sequence). The germline V and J ends were trimmed by 3 bases and 3 bases, with 8 bases remaining between them. The length of the CDR3 is 13 residues. In nucleotides, the CDR3 is TGTGCCAGCAGCCAGCGGGGGGACACTGAAGCTTTCTTT. Translating it yields CASSQRGDTEAFF.

V and J are TRBV12-3 or TRBV12-4 and TRBJ2-3; 8 nucleotides match TRBD2. V shed 1 base and J 10 bases; nucleotides not matched to a gene: 7. The CDR3 length is 14 residues. The CDR3 coding sequence is TGTGCCAGCAGTTTAGGTGCCTCGGGGGGGTCGCAGTATTTT. This gives the protein CASSLGASGGSQYF.